The 22 T cell receptor beta chains below all came from one sample that was sequenced in a study of siplizumab effects on memory and regulatory T cells. The assay was immunoSEQ multiplex PCR, and TCRdb's table has in-frame clones only and misses some. The sample shows 100,000 to 120,000 clones, more than 90% of them seen only once. The sequenced material came from CD4+ T cells sorted from blood. The receptor source for this set is a human donor in good health.

This chain connects TRBV7-9 to TRBJ2-7, with D possibly matching TRBD2 (6 bases). This CDR3 region has 14 residues. Trimming removed 4 bases at V and 1 base at J, with 11 bases between. CDR1 and CDR2 from the germline V gene are SEHNR and FQNEAQ (reference sequence). DNA of the CDR3: TGTGCCAGCAGCTCGTCTAGCGCTTCCTACGAGCAGTACTTC. Translated: CASSSSSASYEQYF.

The chain employs TRBV4-2 and TRBJ2-1; D is possibly TRBD2 (6 bases). CDR1 is LGHNA and CDR2 is YNFKEQ in the germline V gene. The CDR3 runs 17 residues. Trimming shortened V by 5 bases and J by 4 bases, and 21 bases separated the two germline ends. The CDR3 DNA sequence: TGTGCCAGCAGCGTCCAGCCGACGGGGGATAGATACAATGAGCAGTTCTTC. It yields the protein CASSVQPTGDRYNEQFF.

This chain joins TRBV14 and TRBJ1-3; D is unclear. Trimming cost V 4 bases and J 0 bases, with 1 base left between them. Germline V gene lookup returns CDR1 SGHDN and CDR2 FVKESK. The CDR3 totals 12 residues. The CDR3 here is CASSLSGNTIYF. CDR3 nucleotide sequence: TGTGCCAGCAGCCTCTCTGGAAACACCATATATTTT.

The chain recombines TRBV7-8 with TRBJ1-2; 9 bases line up with TRBD1. After removal of 1 base from V and 6 bases from J, the junction contained 12 bases not matched to a gene. Looked up from germline, CDR1 is SGHVS and CDR2 is FQNEAQ. The CDR3 is 17 amino acids. The DNA of the CDR3 is TGTGCCAGCAGCTTAGACAGGGGGCCGCGCAACTTTGATGGCTACACCTTC. This translates into CASSLDRGPRNFDGYTF.

Written as DNA, the CDR3 is TGCGCCAGCAGCCCTGGACAGGGCCCTGCTGAAGCTTTCTTT. It translates to CASSPGQGPAEAFF. The chain links TRBV5-1 to TRBJ1-1; TRBD1 matches at 8 bases. The CDR3 totals 14 residues. V gave up 4 bases and J gave up 6 bases; unmatched junction bases: 8. Per the germline V gene, CDR1 is SGHRS and CDR2 is YFSETQ. Full variable domain (missing parts from reference TRBV5-1 and TRBJ1-1): KAGVTQTPRYLIKTRGQQVTLSCSPISGHRSVSWYQQTPGQGLQFLFEYFSETQRNKGNFPGRFSGRQFSNSRSEMNVSTLELGDSALYLCASSPGQGPAEAFFGQGTRLTVV.

The rearrangement joins TRBV7-2 to TRBJ2-1; 7 bases map to TRBD1. Trimming took 5 bases from V and 6 from J; bases not matched to a gene: 10. The CDR3 contains 15 residues. The germline V gene encodes CDR1 SGHTA and CDR2 FQGNSA. CDR3 sequence reads: CASSPDRAVGNEQFF. For the CDR3, the DNA is TGTGCCAGCAGCCCCGACAGGGCGGTTGGCAATGAGCAGTTCTTC.

The gene calls are TRBV5-4 and TRBJ2-2; D not certain. V was cut by 0 bases and J by 6 bases, with 6 bases left in between. The CDR3 is 13 residues long. Germline V gene lookup returns CDR1 SGHNT and CDR2 YYREEE (reference sequence). The CDR3 nucleotides read TGTGCCAGCAGCTTGGCCGCGCCCGGGGAGCTGTTTTTT. Translating it yields CASSLAAPGELFF.

This clone has a handful of counts. V usage is TRBV6-6 and J usage is TRBJ1-5; D not certain. The germline CDR1 and CDR2 sequences are MNHNY and SVGAGI (reference sequence). The CDR3 covers 13 residues. Trimming cost V 6 bases and J 5 bases, with 11 bases left between them. This chain's CDR3 is CASRVLMDQPQHF. DNA of the CDR3: TGTGCCAGCAGGGTGTTGATGGATCAGCCCCAGCATTTT.

The chain employs TRBV10-3 and TRBJ1-5; 7 bases match TRBD1. Germline V lookup: CDR1 ENHRY, CDR2 SYGVKD. This CDR3 is 16 amino acids long. V was pared by 4 bases and J by 4 bases, with 10 bases of the junction left unmatched. This CDR3 is CAISGGGGTDNQPQHF. Here the CDR3 DNA reads TGTGCCATCAGTGGCGGCGGAGGGACAGATAATCAGCCCCAGCATTTT.

V is TRBV11-3 and J is TRBJ2-7, with D possibly called TRBD1 or TRBD2 (5 bases each). Germline V gene lookup returns CDR1 SGHNT and CDR2 YENEEA. Between the trimmed V and J ends, which lost 5 bases and 3 bases, there was a span of 8 bases. The CDR3 consists of 12 residues. CDR3 DNA sequence: TGTGCCAGCAGCCGAGGGGTCTACGAGCAGTACTTC. Its protein is CASSRGVYEQYF.

In its sample, this clone was seen once. The genes are TRBV2 and TRBJ1-2; unclear D gene. The germline V gene has CDR1 SNHLY and CDR2 FYNNEI. Trimming took 8 bases from V and 4 from J, leaving 20 bases between them. The CDR3 runs to 15 residues. For the CDR3, the DNA is TGTGCCAGCCCCCGCCAATCGCTGCCAGGCTATGGCTACACCTTC. Amino acid sequence: CASPRQSLPGYGYTF.

The chain joins TRBV5-4 to TRBJ1-1; no clear D. With 2 bases removed from V and 7 bases from J, the gap between germline ends came to 9 bases. Germline V CDR1 and CDR2: SGHNT, YYREEE (reference sequence). The CDR3 runs 12 residues. CDR3 in DNA: TGTGCCAGCAGCTTTGGCGGCCGTGAAGCTTTCTTT. The encoded protein is CASSFGGREAFF.

The CDR3 region has the DNA TGTGCCAGCAGGTTCCGGATGAACACTGAAGCTTTCTTT. Encoded protein: CASRFRMNTEAFF. The chain combines TRBV7-2 with TRBJ1-1; D unclear. From germline, CDR1 is SGHTA and CDR2 FQGNSA. V lost 6 bases to trimming and J lost 0 bases, with 8 bases between them. The length of the CDR3 is 13 residues.

This rearrangement joins TRBV19 to TRBJ1-1; 8 positions match TRBD1. This CDR3 has 16 amino acids. Germline V lookup: CDR1 LNHDA, CDR2 SQIVND (reference sequence). V lost 4 bases to trimming and J lost 4 bases; unmatched junction nucleotides: 11. The CDR3 reads CASSTPGGALATEAFF. CDR3 coding DNA: TGTGCCAGTAGTACCCCAGGGGGCGCTTTGGCCACTGAAGCTTTCTTT.

This CDR3 is CASSSHRDRENIQYF. The CDR3 nucleotides read TGTGCCAGCAGCTCCCATCGGGACAGGGAAAACATTCAGTACTTC. The V call is TRBV7-9, the J call TRBJ2-4; 9 positions agree with TRBD1. The CDR3 length is 15 residues. The V gene's germline CDR1 is SEHNR and CDR2 FQNEAQ (reference sequence). Trimming at V came to 4 bases and at J to 5 bases, leaving 6 bases not matched to a gene.

J is TRBJ2-7 and V is TRBV10-3, with TRBD2 matching over 7 bases. The length of the CDR3 is 15 residues. The junction had 6 bases not matched to a gene; V was cut back by 4 bases and J by 0 bases. Looked up from germline, CDR1 is ENHRY and CDR2 is SYGVKD. CDR3 region: CAISGGGGYSYEQYF. CDR3 nucleotide sequence: TGTGCCATCAGTGGGGGCGGGGGATACTCCTACGAGCAGTACTTC.

The rearrangement joins TRBV7-8 to TRBJ1-1, with 12 positions matching TRBD1. Trimming took 5 bases from V and 0 from J; bases not matched to a gene: 7. Germline CDR1 SGHVS, CDR2 FQNEAQ. The CDR3 has 17 amino acids. For the CDR3, the DNA is TGTGCCAGCAGCCTCGGGACAGGGGGCTCTCTGAACACTGAAGCTTTCTTT. It is translated as CASSLGTGGSLNTEAFF.

This chain links TRBV29-1 with TRBJ2-3; weak D call: TRBD1 (6 bases). The CDR3 has 14 residues. V was cut by 3 bases and J by 3 bases, with 13 bases left in between. CDR1 SQVTM and CDR2 ANQGSEA come from the germline V gene. CDR3: CSVDYPQGTDTQYF. The CDR3, as DNA: TGCAGCGTTGATTACCCACAGGGAACAGATACGCAGTATTTT.

This sequence joins TRBV9 and TRBJ1-2; D gene uncertain. Trimming pared 0 bases from V and 4 bases from J, leaving 7 bases between. Germline CDR1 SGDLS, CDR2 YYNGEE. This CDR3 has 13 residues. The CDR3 here is CASSVDPGYGYTF. The CDR3 region has the DNA TGTGCCAGCAGCGTAGATCCGGGCTATGGCTACACCTTC.

The rearrangement links TRBV25-1 to TRBJ2-5; D unresolved. V was clipped by 5 bases and J by 3 bases, with 10 bases between them. This CDR3 contains 13 residues. Per germline, CDR1 MGHDK and CDR2 SYGVNS. CDR3 amino acids: CASSHSDKETQYF. The CDR3, as DNA: TGTGCCAGCAGTCATTCAGACAAAGAGACCCAGTACTTC.

The chain is built from TRBV12-5 and TRBJ2-7; 7 nucleotides match TRBD1. J lost 3 bases, V lost 6 bases, and 5 bases had no gene match. Per germline, CDR1 LGHNT and CDR2 FRNRAP. This CDR3 spans 13 amino acids. This chain's CDR3 is CASGWTGNYEQYF. The CDR3 nucleotides are TGTGCTAGTGGCTGGACAGGAAACTACGAGCAGTACTTC.

This clone came up a few times. This chain connects TRBV2 to TRBJ1-5; 7 nucleotides match TRBD1. Looked up from germline, CDR1 is SNHLY and CDR2 is FYNNEI. The CDR3 totals 12 residues. V gave up 8 bases and J gave up 7 bases; unmatched junction bases: 5. CDR3 nucleotide sequence: TGTGCCAGCGGACAGGTGGGCCAGCCCCAGCATTTT. Encoded protein: CASGQVGQPQHF.